This entry lists 32 T cell receptor beta chains sequenced from one sample in a study of blood T cell repertoires in COVID-19. This table comes from immunoSEQ multiplex PCR, and its TCRdb copy is limited to in-frame clones, with some not included. The sample contains 150,000 to 200,000 clones, around 80% of which appear only once. The specimen was peripheral blood. These TCRs come from a woman older than 75 with acute or convalescent COVID-19.

V is TRBV20-1 and J is TRBJ2-3; a weak D match, TRBD2 (5 bases). The CDR3 totals 15 residues. CDR1 and CDR2 from the germline V gene are DFQATT and SNEGSKA (reference sequence). Trimming cost V 3 bases and J 6 bases, with 19 bases left between them. The CDR3 bases are TGCAGTGCTAGTAGCGTAGACTTCTTCACGGATACGCAGTATTTT. Its translation is CSASSVDFFTDTQYF.

V is TRBV12-3 or TRBV12-4 and J is TRBJ1-6; 9 positions agree with TRBD1. Trimming removed 6 bases from V and 9 bases from J; junction bases left unmatched: 3. This CDR3 has 13 amino acids. The CDR3 loop is CASRDRGSSPLHF. In DNA, the CDR3 is TGTGCCAGCAGGGACAGGGGCAGTTCACCCCTCCACTTT.

The chain uses TRBV18 and TRBJ1-5; the match to TRBD1 covers 7 bases. The germline V gene encodes CDR1 KGHSH and CDR2 LQKENI. Losses at the gene ends were 4 bases for V and 6 bases for J; bases not matched to a gene: 6. This CDR3 has 14 amino acids. CDR3 bases: TGTGCCAGCTCACTCGGACAGGTTATTCAGCCCCAGCATTTT. Its translation is CASSLGQVIQPQHF.

V usage is TRBV20-1 and J usage is TRBJ2-3; possible D gene TRBD2, 5 bases. This CDR3 comprises 17 residues. V dropped 3 bases and J dropped 0 bases, with 19 bases sitting between them. CDR1 is DFQATT and CDR2 is SNEGSKA in the germline V gene (reference sequence). The CDR3 DNA reads TGCAGTGCTAGTGGCCCCCAGGCGGGTACTAGCACAGATACGCAGTATTTT. Translating it yields CSASGPQAGTSTDTQYF.

The chain joins TRBV6-6 to TRBJ1-6; 11 bases align to TRBD1. The CDR3 is made up of 16 amino acids. Germline V CDR1 and CDR2: MNHNY, SVGAGI (reference sequence). V lost 2 bases and J lost 7; bases outside the gene matches: 4. DNA for the CDR3: TGTGCCAGCAGTTACCCCCGGGACAGGGGGAATTCACCCCTCCACTTT. Translation gives CASSYPRDRGNSPLHF.

This rearrangement joins TRBV6-2 or TRBV6-3 to TRBJ1-2; 8 bases agree with TRBD1. The germline gives CDR1 MNHEY, CDR2 SVGEGT. The CDR3 extends over 12 amino acids. V was clipped by 5 bases and J by 12 bases; unmatched bases: 8. The CDR3: CASSLGQGKNTF. The CDR3 region has the DNA TGTGCCAGCAGTCTTGGACAGGGTAAAAACACCTTC.

The chain is built from TRBV7-8 and TRBJ2-1; 8 bases are a match to TRBD1. The J segment lost 7 bases and the V segment lost 0 bases, leaving 8 bases of the junction unmatched. The germline CDR1 and CDR2 sequences are SGHVS and FQNEAQ. The CDR3 totals 16 residues. The CDR3 nucleotides read TGTGCCAGCAGCTTAGCCCCGGGACAGGTGTCGAATGAGCAGTTCTTC. Translating it yields CASSLAPGQVSNEQFF.

This clone was seen only once. The J gene is TRBJ2-7, the V gene TRBV5-4; D ambiguous. Germline loops: CDR1 SGHNT, CDR2 YYREEE (reference sequence). This CDR3 has 13 amino acids. With 0 bases removed from V and 1 base from J, the gap between germline ends came to 5 bases. Here the CDR3 reads CASSLDGSYEQYF. The DNA of the CDR3 is TGTGCCAGCAGCTTGGACGGTTCCTACGAGCAGTACTTC.

This chain's CDR3 is CASSPVGGGTDTQYF. In nucleotides, the CDR3 is TGTGCCAGCTCACCCGTGGGGGGGGGCACAGATACGCAGTATTTT. The rearrangement uses TRBV18 and TRBJ2-3, with TRBD2 matching 7 bases. CDR3 size: 15 residues. Trimming at V came to 3 bases and at J to 1 base, leaving 4 bases not matched to a gene. CDR1 and CDR2 (germline): KGHSH, LQKENI.

This sequence joins TRBV6-5 and TRBJ1-2; tentatively, D is TRBD1 (5 bases). Germline V CDR1 and CDR2: MNHEY, SVGAGI. The CDR3 is made up of 16 amino acids. V was trimmed by 4 bases and J by 10 bases, leaving 25 bases between them. CDR3 DNA sequence: TGTGCCAGCAGTTCGCTTGTCGTGGTCAGGACACCCGCCTACACCTTC. It translates to CASSSLVVVRTPAYTF.

The chain is built from TRBV5-1 and TRBJ1-2; D uncertain. Trimming shortened V by 1 base and J by 4 bases, and 11 bases separated the two germline ends. This CDR3 is built from 14 residues. Germline CDR1 reads SGHRS; CDR2 reads YFSETQ. The CDR3 DNA reads as TGCGCCAGCAGCTTGTCGGCAACTAGCTATGGCTACACCTTC. It is translated as CASSLSATSYGYTF.

The J gene is TRBJ2-7, the V gene TRBV21-1; the table gives TRBD2 as D, unverified against the DNA. TRBV21-1 is given as a pseudogene. The CDR3 extends over 19 amino acids. CDR3 nucleotides: TGTGCCAGCAGCAAAGCTAGAGGGTCGCGGGAGAGGAGCTCCTACGAGCAGTACTTC. This translates into CASSKARGSRERSSYEQYF.

The rearrangement uses TRBV6-5 and TRBJ1-1; 10 positions agree with TRBD1. This CDR3 is 15 amino acids long. The ends lost 6 bases at V and 1 base at J; junction bases unmatched: 5. Germline V gene lookup returns CDR1 MNHEY and CDR2 SVGAGI. CDR3: CASRMTGGRNTEAFF. The CDR3, as DNA: TGTGCCAGCAGAATGACAGGGGGCCGGAACACTGAAGCTTTCTTT.

Here the CDR3 DNA reads TGTGCCAGCAGCCAAGGGTTCACAGGGTCTGATAATTCACCCCTCCACTTT. Translating gives CASSQGFTGSDNSPLHF. The V gene is TRBV4-2, the J gene TRBJ1-6; D may be TRBD1 (6 bases). Trimming took off 1 base at V and 5 bases at J, with 15 bases between the two ends. This CDR3 region has 17 residues. Germline CDR1 is LGHNA and CDR2 is YNFKEQ.

The gene calls are TRBV7-2 and TRBJ2-3; 10 bases agree with TRBD2. The CDR3 contains 16 residues. Germline values: CDR1 SGHTA, CDR2 FQGNSA. Losses at the gene ends were 2 bases for V and 6 bases for J; bases not matched to a gene: 8. CDR3 region: CASSLKRGGQRDTQYF. CDR3 bases: TGTGCCAGCAGCTTAAAGCGGGGGGGCCAACGTGATACGCAGTATTTT.

The V call is TRBV3-1 (or the pseudogene TRBV3-2), the J call TRBJ2-1, with a possible D match to TRBD1 (5 bases). Trimming removed 1 base at V and 0 bases at J, with 7 bases between. Germline values: CDR1 LGHDT, CDR2 YNNKEL (reference sequence). This CDR3 comprises 15 residues. CDR3 in DNA: TGTGCCAGCAGCCAAGGCAGGGTCTCCTACAATGAGCAGTTCTTC. It is translated as CASSQGRVSYNEQFF.

This sequence joins TRBV4-2 and TRBJ1-2, with 7 nucleotides matching TRBD1. This CDR3 is 13 amino acids long. With V trimmed by 3 bases and J by 3 bases, 1 base remained unmatched. Germline CDR1 reads LGHNA; CDR2 reads YNFKEQ. The CDR3 protein is CASSHGTDYGYTF. The CDR3 DNA follows: TGTGCCAGCAGCCACGGGACAGACTATGGCTACACCTTC.

V usage is TRBV6-6 and J usage is TRBJ2-2; maybe TRBD1 (7 bases). V lost 7 bases and J lost 2, with 17 bases in between. The germline gives CDR1 MNHNY, CDR2 SVGAGI (reference sequence). This CDR3 spans 16 amino acids. CDR3 region: CASKSGGSDNTGELFF. The CDR3 coding sequence is TGTGCCAGCAAGTCAGGGGGGTCCGACAACACCGGGGAGCTGTTTTTT.

The chain has TRBV18 and TRBJ2-7, with D possibly being TRBD1 (6 bases). Germline-derived CDR1 and CDR2 are KGHSH and LQKENI. The CDR3 is made up of 15 amino acids. Trimming pared 3 bases from V and 5 bases from J, leaving 17 bases between. CDR3 region: CASSPPTGVMNEQYF. In DNA, the CDR3 is TGTGCCAGCTCACCTCCGACAGGAGTTATGAACGAGCAGTACTTC.

As DNA, the CDR3 is TGTGCCAGCAGCTTTTGGACAGGGAATGAAAAACTGTTTTTT. It translates to CASSFWTGNEKLFF. V is TRBV11-2 and J is TRBJ1-4, with 8 nucleotides matching TRBD1. The ends lost 3 bases at V and 5 bases at J; junction bases unmatched: 2. The germline CDR1 and CDR2 sequences are SGHAT and FQNNGV. The CDR3 contains 14 residues.

The rearrangement joins TRBV10-3 to TRBJ1-2, with 8 bases fitting TRBD1. From germline, CDR1 is ENHRY and CDR2 SYGVKD. Germline trimming cut 5 bases from V and 4 bases from J; bases unmatched to any gene: 12. CDR3 length: 16 amino acids. The chain's CDR3 is CAISQPTGAGAYGYTF. The CDR3 DNA is TGTGCCATCAGTCAGCCGACAGGGGCGGGGGCCTATGGCTACACCTTC.

This chain links TRBV7-2 with TRBJ2-7; 11 nucleotides match TRBD1. This CDR3 region has 15 residues. V lost 0 bases to trimming and J lost 6 bases; unmatched junction nucleotides: 4. The germline CDR1 and CDR2 sequences are SGHTA and FQGNSA. CDR3: CASSLARGQGGEQYF. The CDR3 DNA is TGTGCCAGCAGCTTAGCGCGGGGACAGGGGGGCGAGCAGTACTTC.

This rearrangement joins TRBV19 to TRBJ2-4; tentative D call: TRBD1 (6 bases). The germline V gene has CDR1 LNHDA and CDR2 SQIVND (reference sequence). Trimming pared 5 bases from V and 1 base from J, leaving 15 bases between. This CDR3 contains 16 residues. CDR3 sequence: CASSSPGTLAKNIQYF. DNA for the CDR3: TGTGCCAGTAGTTCGCCGGGGACACTCGCCAAAAACATTCAGTACTTC.

The genes are TRBV7-2 and TRBJ2-2; 11 positions match TRBD2. The CDR3 length is 18 residues. Germline loops: CDR1 SGHTA, CDR2 FQGNSA. With V trimmed by 2 bases and J by 4 bases, 9 bases remained unmatched. CDR3 nucleotide sequence: TGTGCCAGCAGCTTACCCCTACTAGCGGGAGTTAGCACCGGGGAGCTGTTTTTT. Translation: CASSLPLLAGVSTGELFF.

This clone was seen a single time. The rearrangement joins TRBV4-3 to TRBJ1-6, with no clear D. Trimming removed 2 bases at V and 5 bases at J, with 10 bases between. The CDR3 loop spans 15 amino acids. CDR1 and CDR2 (germline): LGHNA, YSLEER. CDR3 sequence (DNA): TGCGCCAGCAGCCAAATTTCGGGGAATAATTCACCCCTCCACTTT. Its translation: CASSQISGNNSPLHF.

The gene calls are TRBV6-5 and TRBJ1-2; TRBD1 matches 9 bases. Germline V gene data show CDR1 as MNHEY and CDR2 as SVGAGI. The length of the CDR3 is 13 residues. Germline trimming cut 6 bases from V and 6 bases from J; bases unmatched to any gene: 5. The CDR3 spells CASRLQGANGYTF. The CDR3 coding sequence is TGTGCCAGCAGATTACAGGGGGCGAATGGCTACACCTTC.

About this clone itself: Other DNA sequences of this sample code for an identical CDR3. The genes are TRBV15 and TRBJ1-5, with D possibly being TRBD1 (5 bases). The germline V gene encodes CDR1 LNHNV and CDR2 YYDKDF (reference sequence). Trimming cost V 0 bases and J 0 bases, with 6 bases left between them. The CDR3 runs 15 residues. The chain's CDR3 is CATSRDRGSNQPQHF. Written as DNA, the CDR3 is TGTGCCACCAGCAGAGATAGGGGTAGCAATCAGCCCCAGCATTTT.

The chain couples TRBV18 to TRBJ1-5; no clear D. V was shortened by 1 base and J by 5 bases, with 12 bases between the two germline ends. CDR1 KGHSH and CDR2 LQKENI come from the germline V gene. The CDR3 is made up of 15 amino acids. CDR3 in DNA: TGTGCCAGCTCACCACAGTGGGCCCGTCATCAGCCCCAGCATTTT. Translation gives CASSPQWARHQPQHF.

The chain is built from TRBV20-1 and TRBJ2-3; D possibly corresponds to TRBD2 (7 bases). This CDR3 comprises 14 residues. V was cut by 3 bases and J by 6 bases, with 16 bases left in between. Germline V lookup: CDR1 DFQATT, CDR2 SNEGSKA (reference sequence). CDR3 coding DNA: TGCAGTGCTAGTAGGGGGGGGGCCCGCGATACGCAGTATTTT. It codes for CSASRGGARDTQYF.

The gene calls are TRBV7-9 and TRBJ1-1; 7 nucleotides align to TRBD1. The CDR3 spans 14 residues. Germline assignment: CDR1 SEHNR and CDR2 FQNEAQ (reference sequence). The V segment lost 2 bases and the J segment 5 bases; nucleotides outside the gene matches: 5. DNA for the CDR3: TGTGCCAGCAGCTTATTACAGGGGACGACTGAAGCTTTCTTT. Amino acid sequence: CASSLLQGTTEAFF. Supplemented by reference TRBV7-9 and TRBJ1-1, the full variable domain reads DTGVSQNPRHKITKRGQNVTFRCDPISEHNRLYWYRQTLGQGPEFLTYFQNEAQLEKSRLLSDRFSAERPKGSFSTLEIQRTEQGDSAMYLCASSLLQGTTEAFFGQGTRLTVV.

This clone was counted once. In DNA, the CDR3 is TGTGCCAGCACTAGGACGAACACCGGGGAGCTGTTTTTT. Protein: CASTRTNTGELFF. This chain uses TRBV2 with TRBJ2-2; no clear D. The V end lost 7 bases, the J end lost 0 bases, and 6 bases lay between the germline ends. Germline assignment: CDR1 SNHLY and CDR2 FYNNEI. This CDR3 spans 13 amino acids.

CDR3 residues: CASSYVGDGIYGYTF. As DNA, the CDR3 is TGTGCCAGCAGTTACGTCGGCGACGGGATCTATGGCTACACCTTC. This chain connects TRBV6-2 or TRBV6-3 to TRBJ1-2; no reliable D call. CDR1 MNHEY and CDR2 SVGEGT come from the germline V gene. The CDR3 runs 15 residues. V dropped 2 bases and J dropped 4 bases, with 14 bases sitting between them.